This T cell receptor (beta chain) derives from a study of patients and donors after allogeneic stem cell transplantation. This CDR3 spans 14 amino acids. V was pared by 3 bases and J by 2 bases, with 8 bases between. This clonotype appeared a few times. TCRdb re-called the RT-PCR reads through MiXCR, storing one row per CDR3 protein. The sample shows some 880,000 distinct CDR3 sequences, 15% to 20% of them seen only once. The TCR sequence derives from a human donor who was either an allogeneic HSCT recipient or a stem cell or donor lymphocyte infusion donor (not recorded which). It is not recorded whose cells these are; they may come from a transplant donor. This sequence joins TRBV12-3 or TRBV12-4 and TRBJ2-1; no clear D gene. Sequences were obtained from blood, either unsorted or a sorted T cell fraction (not recorded which). CDR3 region: CASSLRVAYNEQFF. The CDR3 region has the DNA TGTGCCAGCAGTTTGAGAGTGGCCTACAATGAGCAGTTCTTC.